The 8 T cell receptor beta chains below come from one sample, sequenced in a study of blood T cell repertoires in COVID-19. Only in-frame clones appear in the TCRdb table, and some are missing; sequencing was by immunoSEQ multiplex PCR. The sample has over 200,000 clones, about 90% seen once. The sequenced sample was peripheral blood. The receptors were sampled from a woman in her fifties or sixties with acute or convalescent COVID-19.

This clone was counted only a few times. The chain combines TRBV10-2 with TRBJ1-5; 8 bases map to TRBD1. Germline assignment: CDR1 WSHSY and CDR2 SAAADI. This CDR3 has 14 amino acids. With V trimmed by 7 bases and J by 2 bases, 4 bases remained unmatched. The CDR3, as DNA: TGCGCCAGCACAAAACAGGGGGGCAATCAGCCCCAGCATTTT. It codes for CASTKQGGNQPQHF.

This rearrangement joins TRBV30 to TRBJ1-2; D unresolved. V gave up 0 bases and J gave up 7 bases, with 9 bases separating them. The CDR3 runs 12 residues. Germline CDR1 and CDR2: GTSNPN and SVGIG (reference sequence). Here the CDR3 reads CAWSVRWSGYTF. For the CDR3, the DNA is TGTGCCTGGAGTGTACGTTGGAGTGGCTACACCTTC.

The chain employs TRBV7-3 and TRBJ1-1; D is possibly TRBD1 (5 bases). V was trimmed by 2 bases and J by 1 base, leaving 8 bases between them. CDR1 SGHTA and CDR2 FQGTGA come from the germline V gene. CDR3 length equals 14 residues. DNA of the CDR3: TGTGCCAGCAGCTTATACGGGGGGAACACTGAAGCTTTCTTT. Its protein is CASSLYGGNTEAFF. The full variable domain, rest sourced from reference TRBV7-3 and TRBJ1-1, is GAGVSQTPSNKVTEKGKYVELRCDPISGHTALYWYRQSLGQGPEFLIYFQGTGAADDSGLPNDRFFAVRPEGSVSTLKIQRTERGDSAVYLCASSLYGGNTEAFFGQGTRLTVV.

V is TRBV6-5 and J is TRBJ2-7, with 7 bases matching TRBD1. Germline-derived CDR1 and CDR2 are MNHEY and SVGAGI. Trimming took 4 bases from V and 0 from J; bases not matched to a gene: 6. This CDR3 is 15 amino acids long. The CDR3 region is CASSSYGTVSYEQYF. CDR3 DNA sequence: TGTGCCAGCAGTTCTTACGGGACAGTCTCCTACGAGCAGTACTTC.

The chain combines TRBV27 with TRBJ2-7, with TRBD2 as a possible D gene (5 bases). The V and J ends lost 5 bases and 0 bases respectively, with 11 bases between them. Germline CDR1 is MNHEY and CDR2 is SMNVEV (reference sequence). The CDR3 runs 14 residues. In DNA, the CDR3 is TGTGCCAGCAGTCGAGTGGGGAGCTCCTACGAGCAGTACTTC. It encodes CASSRVGSSYEQYF.

This clone was observed a handful of times. The chain employs TRBV5-1 and TRBJ1-3, with 8 bases that match TRBD1. There are 15 residues in the CDR3. Per the germline V gene, CDR1 is SGHRS and CDR2 is YFSETQ. With V trimmed by 7 bases and J by 4 bases, 10 bases remained unmatched. CDR3 nucleotide sequence: TGCGCCAGCTCCTCTTCTACAGGGGGAGGAAACACCATATATTTT. As protein: CASSSSTGGGNTIYF.

This clone was observed once. This sequence joins TRBV20-1 and TRBJ1-4; D perhaps matches TRBD1 (6 bases). From germline, CDR1 is DFQATT and CDR2 SNEGSKA (reference sequence). This CDR3 is built from 15 residues. V was clipped by 3 bases and J by 0 bases, with 11 bases between them. The CDR3 spells CSASATGTTNEKLFF. The CDR3 nucleotides read TGCAGTGCTAGTGCGACAGGAACAACTAATGAAAAACTGTTTTTT.

A note on this clone: At one boundary the junction diverges from the germline segment, which might be a read error. This chain uses TRBV10-2 with TRBJ1-1, with 8 bases identical to TRBD1. The CDR3 spans 14 residues. Germline V gene sequence: CDR1 WSHSY, CDR2 SAAADI. The CDR3 loop is CASIEDRVNTEAFF. The CDR3 DNA reads TGCGCCAGCATTGAGGACAGGGTGAACACTGAAGCTTTCTTT.